The entry that follows covers one T cell receptor beta chain sequence. This sample was included in a study of technical replicates of blood from a few donors. The method was immunoSEQ multiplex PCR; TCRdb's version includes in-frame clones alone and lacks a portion of them. The data contain 75,000 to 95,000 clones, 95% of them seen just once; the ten biggest clones take up around 0.26%. The CDR3 sequence is 13 residues long. Looked up from germline, CDR1 is SEHNR and CDR2 is FQNEAQ (reference sequence). With 5 bases removed from V and 12 bases from J, the gap between germline ends came to 19 bases. The source is a human donor in good health. The V and J genes are TRBV7-9 and TRBJ1-2; D unclear. The specimen sequenced was T cells isolated from PBMCs. CDR3 amino acids: CASSPNERQVHTF. CDR3 sequence (DNA): TGTGCCAGCAGCCCAAATGAGCGGCAGGTCCACACCTTC. Full variable domain (outside the CDR3, taken from reference TRBV7-9 and TRBJ1-2): DTGVSQNPRHKITKRGQNVTFRCDPISEHNRLYWYRQTLGQGPEFLTYFQNEAQLEKSRLLSDRFSAERPKGSFSTLEIQRTEQGDSAMYLCASSPNERQVHTFGSGTRLTVV.